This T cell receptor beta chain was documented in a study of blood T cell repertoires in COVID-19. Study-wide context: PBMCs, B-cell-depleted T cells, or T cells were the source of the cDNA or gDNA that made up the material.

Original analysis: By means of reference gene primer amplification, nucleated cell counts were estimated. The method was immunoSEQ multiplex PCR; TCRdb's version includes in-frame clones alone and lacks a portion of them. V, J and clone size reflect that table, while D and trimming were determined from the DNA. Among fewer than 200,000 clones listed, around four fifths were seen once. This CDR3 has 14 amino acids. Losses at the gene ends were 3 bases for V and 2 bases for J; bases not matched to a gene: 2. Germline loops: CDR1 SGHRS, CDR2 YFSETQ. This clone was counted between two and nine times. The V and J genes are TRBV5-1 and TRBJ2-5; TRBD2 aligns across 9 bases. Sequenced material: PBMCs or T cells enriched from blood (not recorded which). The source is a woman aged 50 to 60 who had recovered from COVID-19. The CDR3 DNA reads TGCGCCAGCAGCTCGACTAGCGGACAAGAGACCCAGTACTTC. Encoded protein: CASSSTSGQETQYF.